What follows are 9 T cell receptor beta chains derived from one specimen sequenced in a study of cytomegalovirus exposure and HLA in healthy donors. The PCR employed 60 Vbeta primers together with 13 Jbeta primers. Only in-frame clones appear in the TCRdb table, and some are missing; sequencing was by immunoSEQ multiplex PCR. The sample consists of fewer than 120,000 clones, 70% to 85% of them appearing once. Sequencing used PBMCs. Every receptor here comes from a man aged 25-45 years in good health and CMV-seropositive.

V gene TRBV5-1 combines with J gene TRBJ1-2, with D possibly TRBD1 on 6 matching bases. The CDR3 length is 15 residues. Trimming stripped 0 bases from V and 2 bases from J, with 11 bases between. The germline V gene has CDR1 SGHRS and CDR2 YFSETQ. In DNA form, the CDR3 reads TGCGCCAGCAGCTTGGAGGGGGGGCCGAACTATGGCTACACCTTC. The encoded protein is CASSLEGGPNYGYTF.

This clone was detected only once. This chain links TRBV27 with TRBJ2-7; 7 nucleotides align to TRBD2. After removal of 5 bases from V and 4 bases from J, the junction contained 14 bases not matched to a gene. The V gene's germline CDR1 is MNHEY and CDR2 SMNVEV (reference sequence). The CDR3 is 16 residues long. In DNA, the CDR3 is TGTGCCAGCAGTCCGCTTCAAACGGGGGGTGGTTACGAGCAGTACTTC. Protein sequence: CASSPLQTGGGYEQYF.

The V and J genes are TRBV5-5 and TRBJ2-5, with D perhaps matching TRBD1 (6 bases). V dropped 0 bases and J dropped 5 bases, with 20 bases sitting between them. Germline-derived CDR1 and CDR2 are SGHKS and YYEKEE (reference sequence). The CDR3 has 17 amino acids. The chain's CDR3 is CASSLEEKGVSLETQYF. The CDR3 nucleotides are TGTGCCAGCAGCTTGGAGGAGAAGGGGGTATCCCTCGAGACCCAGTACTTC. Full variable domain (rest looked up from reference TRBV5-5 and TRBJ2-5): DAGVTQSPTHLIKTRGQQVTLRCSPISGHKSVSWYQQVLGQGPQFIFQYYEKEERGRGNFPDRFSARQFPNYSSELNVNALLLGDSALYLCASSLEEKGVSLETQYFGPGTRLLVL.

The gene calls are TRBV19 and TRBJ2-7; 8 bases align to TRBD1. The CDR3 is 14 residues long. The V segment lost 5 bases and the J segment 5 bases; nucleotides outside the gene matches: 8. Germline V lookup: CDR1 LNHDA, CDR2 SQIVND (reference sequence). CDR3 DNA sequence: TGTGCCAGTAGTTCCAGACAGGGGACCCACGAGCAGTACTTC. It is translated as CASSSRQGTHEQYF.

This clone was seen a handful of times. This rearrangement joins TRBV6-1 to TRBJ2-1; 10 bases agree with TRBD2. The CDR3 contains 15 residues. The ends lost 6 bases at V and 5 bases at J; junction bases unmatched: 7. Germline assignment: CDR1 MNHNS and CDR2 SASEGT. The CDR3, as DNA: TGTGCCAGCAGATTTAGCGGGGGGCTTCACAATGAGCAGTTCTTC. This gives the protein CASRFSGGLHNEQFF.

CDR3 nucleotides: TGTGCCAGCAGTGAAGCGCGAGGGACAGGGAGTAATGGCTACACCTTC. As protein: CASSEARGTGSNGYTF. The genes are TRBV6-1 and TRBJ1-2, with 9 positions matching TRBD1. This CDR3 has 16 amino acids. In germline, CDR1 is MNHNS, CDR2 SASEGT. V trimming: 0 bases; J trimming: 6 bases; junction bases outside the gene matches: 8.

The J gene is TRBJ2-7, the V gene TRBV27; 9 bases are a match to TRBD1. The length of the CDR3 is 18 residues. From germline, CDR1 is MNHEY and CDR2 SMNVEV (reference sequence). V dropped 4 bases and J dropped 3; count of bases not matched to a gene: 16. CDR3 loop: CASSSSFARDRVNYEQYF. CDR3 nucleotides: TGTGCCAGCAGTTCCAGCTTTGCCCGGGACAGGGTCAACTACGAGCAGTACTTC.

This clone turned up a few times. In DNA form, the CDR3 reads TGCGCCAGCAGCCGCCCCGGGACTGAAGCTTTCTTT. As protein: CASSRPGTEAFF. The gene calls are TRBV4-1 and TRBJ1-1; unclear D gene. V was trimmed by 4 bases and J by 5 bases, leaving 8 bases between them. This CDR3 comprises 12 residues. The V gene's germline CDR1 is MGHRA and CDR2 YSYEKL.

This chain connects TRBV5-6 to TRBJ1-2; 11 nucleotides align to TRBD1. V gave up 0 bases and J gave up 3 bases; unmatched junction bases: 1. CDR1 and CDR2 from the germline V gene are SGHDT and YYEEEE. CDR3 size: 15 residues. Here the CDR3 reads CASSLGTGGYYGYTF. The CDR3 nucleotides are TGTGCCAGCAGCTTGGGGACAGGGGGCTACTATGGCTACACCTTC. Full variable domain (rest looked up from reference TRBV5-6 and TRBJ1-2): DAGVTQSPTHLIKTRGQQVTLRCSPKSGHDTVSWYQQALGQGPQFIFQYYEEEERQRGNFPDRFSGHQFPNYSSELNVNALLLGDSALYLCASSLGTGGYYGYTFGSGTRLTVV.